This entry lists 8 T cell receptor beta chains sequenced from one sample in a study of cytomegalovirus exposure and HLA in healthy donors. In the PCR, 60 Vbeta and 13 Jbeta primers were used. Clones were read by immunoSEQ multiplex PCR, and TCRdb kept only the in-frame ones, dropping some. The sample records about 130,000 clones, over 70% being singletons. Sequenced input: PBMCs. The receptors originated from a man aged 18 to 29 in good health and CMV-seropositive.

The count of this clone is one. This sample includes further DNA sequences coding for the same CDR3. CDR3 DNA: TGTGCCAGCAGCCTATACAGGGGAGACTACGAGCAGTACTTC. Translated: CASSLYRGDYEQYF. The V gene is TRBV7-2, the J gene TRBJ2-7; 7 bases are a match to TRBD1. In germline, CDR1 is SGHTA, CDR2 FQGNSA. V lost 5 bases and J lost 3; bases outside the gene matches: 7. The CDR3 sequence is 14 residues long.

V usage is TRBV7-9 and J usage is TRBJ1-6; D is perhaps TRBD1 (5 bases). This CDR3 region has 12 residues. Trimming pared 5 bases from V and 15 bases from J, leaving 14 bases between. Germline V CDR1 and CDR2: SEHNR, FQNEAQ (reference sequence). Here the CDR3 DNA reads TGTGCCAGCAGCGTCACAGGTTCGGTCCTCCACTTT. It specifies CASSVTGSVLHF.

This clone has a handful of counts. The V and J genes are TRBV19 and TRBJ1-2; D uncertain. This CDR3 region has 13 residues. Germline assignment: CDR1 LNHDA and CDR2 SQIVND (reference sequence). The V end was cut by 4 bases, the J end by 2 bases, with 8 bases between. The CDR3 DNA follows: TGTGCCAGTAGTACAGGTATCAACTATGGCTACACCTTC. Amino acids: CASSTGINYGYTF.

J is TRBJ1-5 and V is TRBV7-9, with 8 positions matching TRBD1. V was clipped by 3 bases and J by 3 bases; unmatched bases: 13. Germline V gene data show CDR1 as SEHNR and CDR2 as FQNEAQ (reference sequence). The CDR3 is 18 residues long. Written as DNA, the CDR3 is TGTGCCAGCAGCTTCCAGGCCGGGACAGGAGAACTCAATCAGCCCCAGCATTTT. This encodes CASSFQAGTGELNQPQHF.

The chain is built from TRBV6-5 and TRBJ1-2; D possibly corresponds to TRBD1 (6 bases). CDR3 size: 15 residues. The germline V gene encodes CDR1 MNHEY and CDR2 SVGAGI. The germline V and J ends were trimmed by 6 bases and 5 bases, with 19 bases remaining between them. The CDR3 loop reads CASRSGQSSAYGYTF. CDR3 DNA: TGTGCCAGCAGGTCGGGACAATCGTCGGCGTATGGCTACACCTTC.

The chain couples TRBV5-1 to TRBJ2-3; D not resolved. V was pared by 2 bases and J by 1 base, with 14 bases between. This CDR3 has 16 residues. CDR1 and CDR2 from the germline V gene are SGHRS and YFSETQ. Written as DNA, the CDR3 is TGCGCCAGCAGCTTCAGCGAACTCCGACGCACAGATACGCAGTATTTT. Residues: CASSFSELRRTDTQYF.

The chain recombines TRBV28 with TRBJ1-5; tentatively, D is TRBD1 (6 bases). Germline V CDR1 and CDR2: MDHEN, SYDVKM. There are 16 residues in the CDR3. Trimming took 3 bases from V and 1 from J, leaving 13 bases between them. The CDR3 DNA sequence: TGTGCCAGCAGTTTGTTAGGGGGTCGGAGCAATCAGCCCCAGCATTTT. Amino acids: CASSLLGGRSNQPQHF.

This clone was seen only once. The chain joins TRBV7-9 to TRBJ1-2, with D possibly matching TRBD1 (5 bases). The CDR3 runs to 13 residues. Germline CDR1 is SEHNR and CDR2 is FQNEAQ (reference sequence). Trimming took off 5 bases at V and 4 bases at J, with 11 bases between the two ends. CDR3 bases: TGTGCCAGCAGCCGTGACAGAGTCTATGGCTACACCTTC. Translation: CASSRDRVYGYTF. Full variable domain (outside the CDR3, taken from reference TRBV7-9 and TRBJ1-2): DTGVSQNPRHKITKRGQNVTFRCDPISEHNRLYWYRQTLGQGPEFLTYFQNEAQLEKSRLLSDRFSAERPKGSFSTLEIQRTEQGDSAMYLCASSRDRVYGYTFGSGTRLTVV.